The rows below give T cell receptor beta chains drawn from one sample of a study of shared clonotypes between healthy human individuals. Clones were read by immunoSEQ multiplex PCR, and TCRdb kept only the in-frame ones, dropping some. Among about 2.3 million clones listed, more than 85% were seen once. Sequenced material: naive CD4+ T cells from PBMCs. These receptors originate from a man younger than 35 in good health. Some clones in this sample may be carry-over from other donors' samples. The CDR3 runs from the conserved cysteine through the conserved F or W. A D gene is named only where the DNA matches it firmly. Size tells how often a clone was seen (once, few, many) or the class of an expanded clone, and some rows leave it out.

-	TRBJ2-7	TRBD2	TRBV28	TGTGCCAGCAGTCCACCTAGCGGCAGCTCCTACGAGCAGTACTTC	CASSPPSGSSYEQYF
-	TRBJ2-2	TRBD2	TRBV11-1	TGTGCCAGCGGCACTAGCGGGGCCAACACCGGGGAGCTGTTTTTT	CASGTSGANTGELFF
-	TRBJ2-7	TRBD1	TRBV5-3	TGTGCCAGAAGCCCCGGACAGGGGATGGGCTTC	CARSPGQGMGF
-	TRBJ1-2	TRBD1	TRBV29-1	TGCAGCGTCTTCGGACAGGGGGCGACGAACTATGGCTACACCTTC	CSVFGQGATNYGYTF
once	TRBJ2-3	-	TRBV5-1	TGCGCCAGCAGCATCCAAGGGGAGACAGGCACAGATACGCAGTATTTT	CASSIQGETGTDTQYF
-	TRBJ2-2	-	TRBV28	TGTGCCAGCAGACCGCAGGGGACGGCGAACACCGGGGAGCTGTTTTTT	CASRPQGTANTGELFF
-	TRBJ2-2	TRBD1	TRBV2	TGTGCCAGCAGGACAGGGTCAAGCGGGGAGCTGTTTTTT	CASRTGSSGELFF
-	TRBJ2-2	-	TRBV28	TGTGCCAGCAGCACGGTGGGGAGCACCGGGGAGCTGTTTTTT	CASSTVGSTGELFF
-	TRBJ1-5	-	TRBV2	TGTGCCAGCAGCGCTTCGGGGACAAAGGCCCAGCCCCAGCATTTT	CASSASGTKAQPQHF
-	TRBJ1-2	-	TRBV30	TGTGCCTGGAGTGTACTGGGGTGGAGTGGCTACACCTTC	CAWSVLGWSGYTF
-	TRBJ2-2	-	TRBV7-2	TGTGCCAGCAGCTTAGTCCGATCGGGGACCGGGGAGCTGTTTTTT	CASSLVRSGTGELFF
-	TRBJ2-1	TRBD2	TRBV7-3	TGTGCCAGCAGCGGGGGGACTAGCGGGAGTTATAGACAGTTCTTC	CASSGGTSGSYRQFF
-	TRBJ2-7	-	TRBV30	TGTGCCTGGAGCGTAGACTACGAGCAGTACTTC	CAWSVDYEQYF
-	TRBJ2-7	TRBD1	TRBV5-1	TGCGCCAGCAGCTTGGCGGGGACAGGTACTCACGAGCAGTACTTC	CASSLAGTGTHEQYF
-	TRBJ2-1	TRBD2	TRBV2	TGTGCCAGCAAGCGGGGGGGGTTCTACAATGAGCAGTTCTTC	CASKRGGFYNEQFF
-	TRBJ2-2	TRBD2	TRBV28	TGTGCCAGCAGTTTGGGCCGGACTAGCGGCTTAACCGGGGAGCTGTTTTTT	CASSLGRTSGLTGELFF
-	TRBJ1-1	-	TRBV6-1	TGTGCCAGCAGTGATTGGGGGGACACTGAAGCTTTCTTT	CASSDWGDTEAFF
-	TRBJ2-7	TRBD2	TRBV6-5	TGTGCCAGCAGTTACCGCGGGACTAGCTACGAGCAGTACTTC	CASSYRGTSYEQYF
-	TRBJ1-5	-	TRBV27	TGTGCCAGCAGTTGGGGGGGGATCGGCAATCAGCCCCAGCATTTT	CASSWGGIGNQPQHF
-	TRBJ2-1	TRBD2	TRBV2	TGTGCCAGCAGATACCGAACTAGCGGGAGTAACAATGAGCAGTTCTTC	CASRYRTSGSNNEQFF
-	TRBJ1-1	-	TRBV5-1	TGCGCCAGCAGCTTGGTGGCCCCGGGGGCGGGAACTGAAGCTTTCTTT	CASSLVAPGAGTEAFF
-	TRBJ1-1	-	TRBV29-1	TGCAGCGTTGCTTCGAGGATGAGTGAGTACACTGAAGCTTTCTTT	CSVASRMSEYTEAFF
-	TRBJ2-7	-	TRBV28	TGTGCCAGCACCATGGCGGGCTACGAGCAGTACTTC	CASTMAGYEQYF
once	TRBJ2-1	TRBD1	TRBV7-3	TGTGCCAGCAGCTTAGAAGAAGGCCAGGGGGTTGGCAATGAGCAGTTCTTC	CASSLEEGQGVGNEQFF
-	TRBJ2-2	TRBD2	TRBV2	TGTGCCAGCAGGTTTACTAGCGGGAACACCGGGGAGCTGTTTTTT	CASRFTSGNTGELFF
-	TRBJ2-2	-	TRBV5-4	TGTGCCAGCAGCTCTCGACCGGGGTCCAGGACCGGGGAGCTGTTTTTT	CASSSRPGSRTGELFF
once	TRBJ1-2	TRBD1	TRBV6-5	TGTGCCAGCGGACAGGGGAGAGGCTACACCTTC	CASGQGRGYTF